The sample holds a few counts of the clone carrying this T cell receptor beta chain. This CDR3 has 16 amino acids. V lost 3 bases, J lost 1 base, and 13 bases lay in between. The source of the sample is a study of T cells in Graves' hyperthyroidism and ophthalmopathy. TCR beta CDR3 regions were amplified from RNA. TCR CDR3 underwent first-round RT-PCR with the HTBI primer set. TCRdb fed the multiplex PCR reads into MiXCR, producing one record per CDR3 protein. The repertoire holds around 300,000 distinct CDR3 sequences, with around 14% as singletons. This chain joins TRBV12-3 or TRBV12-4 and TRBJ1-3; unclear D gene. The specimen was blood. This sequence originates from a woman in her 30s with Graves' hyperthyroidism. The DNA for the CDR3 is TGTGCCAGCAGTTTGTGGCAGAGGATGTCTGGAAACACCATATATTTT. Translating gives CASSLWQRMSGNTIYF.